The 30 T cell receptor beta chains in this list originate from one sample, sequenced in a study of Graves' ophthalmopathy and Graves' hyperthyroidism. Amplification of the TCR beta CDR3 regions used RNA transcripts (as template). Investigators did first-round RT-PCR with HTBI primers, then second-round multiplex PCR. TCRdb processed the multiplex PCR reads anew with MiXCR; each CDR3 protein has one entry. The profile covers a few hundred thousand distinct CDR3 sequences, with approximately 16% appearing a single time and roughly 1.6% taken by the ten largest. Sequencing was carried out using peripheral blood. These receptors were collected from a woman in her late teens or twenties with Graves' ophthalmopathy.

This chain connects TRBV2 to TRBJ1-1; D call uncertain. Trimming removed 1 base from V and 1 base from J, with 10 bases in between. There are 15 residues in the CDR3. The germline CDR1 and CDR2 sequences are SNHLY and FYNNEI. In nucleotides, the CDR3 is TGTGCCAGCAGTGAAGAGTCGGCGGGGAACACTGAAGCTTTCTTT. This sequence encodes CASSEESAGNTEAFF. The full variable domain, in which reference TRBV2 and TRBJ1-1 provide the parts outside the CDR3, is EPEVTQTPSHQVTQMGQEVILRCVPISNHLYFYWYRQILGQKVEFLVSFYNNEISEKSEIFDDQFSVERPDGSNFTLKIRSTKLEDSAMYFCASSEESAGNTEAFFGQGTRLTVV.

This chain connects TRBV30 to TRBJ1-2; D is perhaps TRBD1 (6 bases). The germline gives CDR1 GTSNPN, CDR2 SVGIG (reference sequence). CDR3 length: 12 amino acids. The V and J ends lost 2 bases and 10 bases respectively, with 14 bases between them. The CDR3 spells CAWSIGQNDYTF. The CDR3, as DNA: TGTGCCTGGAGTATAGGACAGAATGACTACACCTTC.

This clonotype was detected many times. This may be a read error: a much more frequent sequence differs by one nucleotide. The chain links TRBV6-2 or TRBV6-3 to TRBJ1-1; perhaps TRBD1 as D (5 bases). The CDR3 totals 15 residues. V was clipped by 4 bases and J by 5 bases, with 17 bases between them. CDR1 is MNHEY and CDR2 is SVGEGT in the germline V gene. DNA for the CDR3: TGTGCCAGCAGTTCCCAAGAGGGGAGGGGAACTGAAGCTTTCTTT. Translated, it gives CASSSQEGRGTEAFF.

This clonotype was observed at least ten times. The J gene is TRBJ1-2, the V gene TRBV19; D gene unclear. This CDR3 spans 11 amino acids. Trimming took off 7 bases at V and 8 bases at J, with 11 bases between the two ends. From germline, CDR1 is LNHDA and CDR2 SQIVND (reference sequence). CDR3 DNA sequence: TGTGCCAGTATTGGCGGGAGAGGCTACACCTTC. As protein: CASIGGRGYTF.

The sample holds many counts of this clonotype. V is TRBV5-6 and J is TRBJ2-5; TRBD2 aligns across 10 bases. From germline, CDR1 is SGHDT and CDR2 YYEEEE. After removal of 4 bases from V and 0 bases from J, the junction contained 3 bases not matched to a gene. This CDR3 has 15 residues. CDR3 coding DNA: TGTGCCAGCAGCACAGCGGGGGGGTACCAAGAGACCCAGTACTTC. It codes for CASSTAGGYQETQYF. The full variable domain, in which reference TRBV5-6 and TRBJ2-5 provide the parts outside the CDR3, is DAGVTQSPTHLIKTRGQQVTLRCSPKSGHDTVSWYQQALGQGPQFIFQYYEEEERQRGNFPDRFSGHQFPNYSSELNVNALLLGDSALYLCASSTAGGYQETQYFGPGTRLLVL.

This clonotype was picked up many times. V gene TRBV12-3 or TRBV12-4 combines with J gene TRBJ1-5, with D unclear. The ends were cut back, 1 base at V and 7 bases at J, with 8 bases in the middle. This CDR3 has 13 amino acids. Written as DNA, the CDR3 is TGTGCCAGCAGTTTAGAGGCGAAGCAGCCCCAGCATTTT. This codes for CASSLEAKQPQHF.

At least ten counts were recorded for this clonotype. The V call is TRBV19, the J call TRBJ1-1, with 8 bases fitting TRBD1. Germline lookup yields CDR1 LNHDA and CDR2 SQIVND (reference sequence). This CDR3 spans 16 amino acids. V lost 8 bases, J lost 10 bases, and 21 bases stayed unmatched. CDR3 bases: TGTGCCAGTTTTCGCGGGGCAGGGGGCGCGACGTTCCGAGCTTTCTTT. Protein sequence: CASFRGAGGATFRAFF. The full variable domain, with the rest looked up from reference TRBV19 and TRBJ1-1, is DGGITQSPKYLFRKEGQNVTLSCEQNLNHDAMYWYRQDPGQGLRLIYYSQIVNDFQKGDIAEGYSVSREKKESFPLTVTSAQKNPTAFYLCASFRGAGGATFRAFFGQGTRLTVV.

This clonotype was found many times. The chain's CDR3 is CASSLVVGTGRNTEAFF. The CDR3 DNA reads TGCGCCAGCAGCTTGGTCGTCGGTACGGGCAGGAACACTGAAGCTTTCTTT. The V call is TRBV5-1, the J call TRBJ1-1; D is unresolved. The V end lost 0 bases, the J end lost 1 base, and 16 bases lay between the germline ends. The V gene's germline CDR1 is SGHRS and CDR2 YFSETQ. There are 17 residues in the CDR3.

This clonotype was seen at least ten times. The chain links TRBV12-3 or TRBV12-4 to TRBJ1-1, with D possibly being TRBD1 (6 bases). The CDR3 has 14 amino acids. Trimming pared 8 bases from V and 0 bases from J, leaving 13 bases between. CDR3 region: CASDRWPMNTEAFF. CDR3 coding DNA: TGTGCCAGCGACAGGTGGCCCATGAACACTGAAGCTTTCTTT.

This sequence joins TRBV6-1 and TRBJ2-7, with 9 bases aligning to TRBD1. Germline lookup yields CDR1 MNHNS and CDR2 SASEGT. The trim removed 6 bases at V and 2 bases at J, leaving 8 bases unmatched. The CDR3 is 15 amino acids. CDR3 DNA: TGTGCCAGCAGGCGAGGGACAGGGCATCCCTACGAGCAGTACTTC. Amino acids: CASRRGTGHPYEQYF.

This clonotype was counted ten times or more. The rearrangement uses TRBV7-6 and TRBJ1-5; TRBD1 aligns across 7 bases. CDR1 SGHVS and CDR2 FNYEAQ come from the germline V gene. Trimming at V came to 1 base and at J to 0 bases, leaving 9 bases not matched to a gene. The CDR3 has 18 residues. This CDR3 reads CASSLGQGGGYSNQPQHF. The CDR3 nucleotides are TGTGCCAGCAGCTTAGGACAGGGAGGTGGTTATAGCAATCAGCCCCAGCATTTT.

This clonotype was counted many times. This chain links TRBV6-5 with TRBJ1-2; D is uncertain. The CDR3 spans 15 residues. Deletions cut 2 bases from V and 0 bases from J, with 10 bases between. Germline-derived CDR1 and CDR2 are MNHEY and SVGAGI. This CDR3 reads CASSYLRAPNYGYTF. Written as DNA, the CDR3 is TGTGCCAGCAGTTACCTTAGGGCTCCTAACTATGGCTACACCTTC.

This clonotype was picked up many times. The CDR3 region is CASRDTWSSYEQYF. CDR3 DNA sequence: TGTGCCAGTAGGGACACCTGGAGCTCCTACGAGCAGTACTTC. The chain uses TRBV19 and TRBJ2-7; weak D call: TRBD1 (5 bases). This CDR3 contains 14 residues. Trimming removed 6 bases from V and 0 bases from J, with 12 bases in between. Germline values: CDR1 LNHDA, CDR2 SQIVND (reference sequence).

This clonotype was picked up many times. The chain has TRBV20-1 and TRBJ2-7; the match to TRBD2 covers 11 bases. The CDR3 covers 18 residues. Losses at the gene ends were 0 bases for V and 3 bases for J; bases not matched to a gene: 13. CDR1 is DFQATT and CDR2 is SNEGSKA in the germline V gene (reference sequence). CDR3 in amino acids: CSARDRSRTSGYGYEQYF. In DNA, the CDR3 is TGCAGTGCTAGAGATCGTTCAAGGACTAGCGGGTACGGCTACGAGCAGTACTTC.

In this sample, this clonotype turned up many times. The chain recombines TRBV12-3 or TRBV12-4 with TRBJ1-1; a weak D match, TRBD1 (5 bases). V lost 6 bases and J 1 base, leaving 12 bases between the germline ends. The CDR3 extends over 14 amino acids. The CDR3 nucleotides are TGTGCCAGCAGGCTACCGGGACGGAACACTGAAGCTTTCTTT. Protein: CASRLPGRNTEAFF.

This clonotype was counted at least ten times. The gene calls are TRBV28 and TRBJ1-1; D possibly corresponds to TRBD1 (6 bases). The length of the CDR3 is 13 residues. V was clipped by 5 bases and J by 6 bases, with 13 bases between them. Germline V lookup: CDR1 MDHEN, CDR2 SYDVKM. The CDR3 nucleotides are TGTGCCAGCAGTGGGACACCAGATTCTGAAGCTTTCTTT. It translates to CASSGTPDSEAFF.

This clonotype appeared many times. The chain uses TRBV19 and TRBJ2-7; TRBD1 matches at 7 bases. Unmatched junction bases numbered 7, after V lost 2 bases and J lost 3 bases. The CDR3 runs to 15 residues. CDR1 is LNHDA, CDR2 SQIVND, per germline (reference sequence). The CDR3 region is CASSIRRDSYYEQYF. The CDR3, as DNA: TGTGCCAGTAGTATACGCCGGGACAGCTACTACGAGCAGTACTTC.

This chain joins TRBV14 and TRBJ2-2, with D perhaps TRBD2 (5 bases). The CDR3 runs to 21 residues. Germline V gives CDR1 SGHDN, CDR2 FVKESK. Trimming removed 0 bases from V and 6 bases from J, with 29 bases in between. CDR3 amino acids: CASSQDPLFLRAHITSGELFF. In DNA, the CDR3 is TGTGCCAGCAGCCAAGATCCTCTTTTCCTGCGGGCCCATATTACGTCCGGGGAGCTGTTTTTT.

The table lists this clonotype with many counts. The chain combines TRBV20-1 with TRBJ2-5; TRBD2 matches at 12 bases. After removal of 5 bases from V and 2 bases from J, the junction contained 6 bases not matched to a gene. CDR1 DFQATT and CDR2 SNEGSKA come from the germline V gene (reference sequence). The CDR3 runs to 15 residues. CDR3 DNA sequence: TGCAGTGCTCGTCGACTAGCGGGGGAGCAAGAGACCCAGTACTTC. Translation: CSARRLAGEQETQYF.

This clonotype was found many times. This sequence joins TRBV12-3 or TRBV12-4 and TRBJ1-5, with 9 bases identical to TRBD1. Losses at the gene ends were 2 bases for V and 7 bases for J; bases not matched to a gene: 3. This CDR3 contains 14 residues. The CDR3 region is CASSLRDRAQPQHF. The DNA of the CDR3 is TGTGCCAGCAGTTTACGGGACAGGGCGCAGCCCCAGCATTTT.

V usage is TRBV6-5 and J usage is TRBJ2-7, with a possible D match to TRBD2 (5 bases). Trimming shortened V by 0 bases and J by 5 bases, and 14 bases separated the two germline ends. The germline V gene has CDR1 MNHEY and CDR2 SVGAGI. This CDR3 is 15 amino acids long. This chain's CDR3 is CASSYSYRGSDEQYF. The CDR3 DNA reads as TGTGCCAGCAGTTACTCGTACCGGGGAAGCGACGAGCAGTACTTC.

The sample holds many counts of this clonotype. This chain joins TRBV3-1 and TRBJ2-5; D is tentatively TRBD1 or TRBD2 (5 bases each). Germline V gene sequence: CDR1 LGHDT, CDR2 YNNKEL (reference sequence). This CDR3 is built from 15 residues. V lost 4 bases to trimming and J lost 4 bases, with 16 bases between them. The CDR3 DNA reads TGTGCCAGCAGCCCCGGGACCTTAGACGGAGAGACCCAGTACTTC. It is translated as CASSPGTLDGETQYF.

This clonotype was detected ten times or more. The chain uses TRBV6-2 or TRBV6-3 and TRBJ2-7, with 7 positions matching TRBD2. The ends lost 8 bases at V and 3 bases at J; junction bases unmatched: 10. From germline, CDR1 is MNHEY and CDR2 SVGEGT. This CDR3 is built from 14 residues. In DNA, the CDR3 is TGTGCCAGCGTATGGGGCGGGAGCTACTACGAGCAGTACTTC. Protein product: CASVWGGSYYEQYF.

This clonotype occurred many times. The rearrangement uses TRBV28 and TRBJ2-7; unclear D gene. Germline CDR1 is MDHEN and CDR2 is SYDVKM. This CDR3 has 15 amino acids. V lost 4 bases and J 3 bases, leaving 16 bases between the germline ends. The CDR3 region is CASSSPKDGLYEQYF. The CDR3 coding sequence is TGTGCCAGCAGTTCCCCCAAAGACGGCCTCTACGAGCAGTACTTC.

V gene TRBV28 combines with J gene TRBJ2-5, with 8 bases matching TRBD1. This CDR3 spans 16 amino acids. V was clipped by 10 bases and J by 2 bases; unmatched bases: 15. CDR1 is MDHEN, CDR2 SYDVKM, per germline. CDR3 in amino acids: CAIHPFTGGKQETQYF. For the CDR3, the DNA is TGTGCCATCCATCCATTCACAGGGGGGAAGCAAGAGACCCAGTACTTC.

This clonotype was observed at least ten times. The CDR3 DNA is TGCAGTGCTTGGGGGGCCTACGAGCAGTACTTC. Its translation: CSAWGAYEQYF. The rearrangement uses TRBV20-1 and TRBJ2-7; the D gene is possibly TRBD2 (6 bases). This CDR3 has 11 amino acids. The V gene lost 5 bases and the J gene lost 2 bases, with 7 bases spanning the gap. Germline V gives CDR1 DFQATT, CDR2 SNEGSKA (reference sequence).

This clonotype was seen many times. V gene TRBV19 combines with J gene TRBJ2-2, with no clear D. The CDR3 totals 13 residues. V lost 5 bases, J lost 6 bases, and 10 bases lay in between. Germline V gene data show CDR1 as LNHDA and CDR2 as SQIVND (reference sequence). The CDR3 is CASSPLPAGELFF. CDR3 DNA: TGTGCCAGTAGTCCGCTACCAGCCGGGGAGCTGTTTTTT.

Notes on this clonotype: A junction boundary mismatches the germline segment, possibly from a read error. The chain uses TRBV6-2 or TRBV6-3 and TRBJ2-2; TRBD1 matches at 10 bases. CDR1 is MNHEY and CDR2 is SVGEGT in the germline V gene. This CDR3 comprises 16 residues. CDR3 sequence: CASISRQGANTGGLFF. The DNA of the CDR3 is TGTGCCAGCATCTCACGACAGGGGGCAAACACCGGGGGGCTGTTTTTT.

This clonotype has more than one count but fewer than ten. The chain is built from TRBV19 and TRBJ2-5; 7 nucleotides agree with TRBD1. Germline V lookup: CDR1 LNHDA, CDR2 SQIVND (reference sequence). This CDR3 has 14 amino acids. The junction had 10 bases not matched to a gene; V was cut back by 7 bases and J by 5 bases. The CDR3 spells CASTTKGAGETQYF. The CDR3 coding sequence is TGTGCCAGTACCACAAAGGGGGCAGGGGAGACCCAGTACTTC.

This clonotype was recorded many times. DNA for the CDR3: TGTGCCAGCACGGCGGACTACCAGTACTTC. This gives the protein CASTADYQYF. The chain couples TRBV2 to TRBJ2-5; maybe TRBD2 (6 bases). The CDR3 extends over 10 amino acids. Germline values: CDR1 SNHLY, CDR2 FYNNEI. Trimming took off 7 bases at V and 10 bases at J, with 10 bases between the two ends. The entire variable domain, with the rest obtained from reference TRBV2 and TRBJ2-5, is as follows: EPEVTQTPSHQVTQMGQEVILRCVPISNHLYFYWYRQILGQKVEFLVSFYNNEISEKSEIFDDQFSVERPDGSNFTLKIRSTKLEDSAMYFCASTADYQYFGPGTRLLVL.